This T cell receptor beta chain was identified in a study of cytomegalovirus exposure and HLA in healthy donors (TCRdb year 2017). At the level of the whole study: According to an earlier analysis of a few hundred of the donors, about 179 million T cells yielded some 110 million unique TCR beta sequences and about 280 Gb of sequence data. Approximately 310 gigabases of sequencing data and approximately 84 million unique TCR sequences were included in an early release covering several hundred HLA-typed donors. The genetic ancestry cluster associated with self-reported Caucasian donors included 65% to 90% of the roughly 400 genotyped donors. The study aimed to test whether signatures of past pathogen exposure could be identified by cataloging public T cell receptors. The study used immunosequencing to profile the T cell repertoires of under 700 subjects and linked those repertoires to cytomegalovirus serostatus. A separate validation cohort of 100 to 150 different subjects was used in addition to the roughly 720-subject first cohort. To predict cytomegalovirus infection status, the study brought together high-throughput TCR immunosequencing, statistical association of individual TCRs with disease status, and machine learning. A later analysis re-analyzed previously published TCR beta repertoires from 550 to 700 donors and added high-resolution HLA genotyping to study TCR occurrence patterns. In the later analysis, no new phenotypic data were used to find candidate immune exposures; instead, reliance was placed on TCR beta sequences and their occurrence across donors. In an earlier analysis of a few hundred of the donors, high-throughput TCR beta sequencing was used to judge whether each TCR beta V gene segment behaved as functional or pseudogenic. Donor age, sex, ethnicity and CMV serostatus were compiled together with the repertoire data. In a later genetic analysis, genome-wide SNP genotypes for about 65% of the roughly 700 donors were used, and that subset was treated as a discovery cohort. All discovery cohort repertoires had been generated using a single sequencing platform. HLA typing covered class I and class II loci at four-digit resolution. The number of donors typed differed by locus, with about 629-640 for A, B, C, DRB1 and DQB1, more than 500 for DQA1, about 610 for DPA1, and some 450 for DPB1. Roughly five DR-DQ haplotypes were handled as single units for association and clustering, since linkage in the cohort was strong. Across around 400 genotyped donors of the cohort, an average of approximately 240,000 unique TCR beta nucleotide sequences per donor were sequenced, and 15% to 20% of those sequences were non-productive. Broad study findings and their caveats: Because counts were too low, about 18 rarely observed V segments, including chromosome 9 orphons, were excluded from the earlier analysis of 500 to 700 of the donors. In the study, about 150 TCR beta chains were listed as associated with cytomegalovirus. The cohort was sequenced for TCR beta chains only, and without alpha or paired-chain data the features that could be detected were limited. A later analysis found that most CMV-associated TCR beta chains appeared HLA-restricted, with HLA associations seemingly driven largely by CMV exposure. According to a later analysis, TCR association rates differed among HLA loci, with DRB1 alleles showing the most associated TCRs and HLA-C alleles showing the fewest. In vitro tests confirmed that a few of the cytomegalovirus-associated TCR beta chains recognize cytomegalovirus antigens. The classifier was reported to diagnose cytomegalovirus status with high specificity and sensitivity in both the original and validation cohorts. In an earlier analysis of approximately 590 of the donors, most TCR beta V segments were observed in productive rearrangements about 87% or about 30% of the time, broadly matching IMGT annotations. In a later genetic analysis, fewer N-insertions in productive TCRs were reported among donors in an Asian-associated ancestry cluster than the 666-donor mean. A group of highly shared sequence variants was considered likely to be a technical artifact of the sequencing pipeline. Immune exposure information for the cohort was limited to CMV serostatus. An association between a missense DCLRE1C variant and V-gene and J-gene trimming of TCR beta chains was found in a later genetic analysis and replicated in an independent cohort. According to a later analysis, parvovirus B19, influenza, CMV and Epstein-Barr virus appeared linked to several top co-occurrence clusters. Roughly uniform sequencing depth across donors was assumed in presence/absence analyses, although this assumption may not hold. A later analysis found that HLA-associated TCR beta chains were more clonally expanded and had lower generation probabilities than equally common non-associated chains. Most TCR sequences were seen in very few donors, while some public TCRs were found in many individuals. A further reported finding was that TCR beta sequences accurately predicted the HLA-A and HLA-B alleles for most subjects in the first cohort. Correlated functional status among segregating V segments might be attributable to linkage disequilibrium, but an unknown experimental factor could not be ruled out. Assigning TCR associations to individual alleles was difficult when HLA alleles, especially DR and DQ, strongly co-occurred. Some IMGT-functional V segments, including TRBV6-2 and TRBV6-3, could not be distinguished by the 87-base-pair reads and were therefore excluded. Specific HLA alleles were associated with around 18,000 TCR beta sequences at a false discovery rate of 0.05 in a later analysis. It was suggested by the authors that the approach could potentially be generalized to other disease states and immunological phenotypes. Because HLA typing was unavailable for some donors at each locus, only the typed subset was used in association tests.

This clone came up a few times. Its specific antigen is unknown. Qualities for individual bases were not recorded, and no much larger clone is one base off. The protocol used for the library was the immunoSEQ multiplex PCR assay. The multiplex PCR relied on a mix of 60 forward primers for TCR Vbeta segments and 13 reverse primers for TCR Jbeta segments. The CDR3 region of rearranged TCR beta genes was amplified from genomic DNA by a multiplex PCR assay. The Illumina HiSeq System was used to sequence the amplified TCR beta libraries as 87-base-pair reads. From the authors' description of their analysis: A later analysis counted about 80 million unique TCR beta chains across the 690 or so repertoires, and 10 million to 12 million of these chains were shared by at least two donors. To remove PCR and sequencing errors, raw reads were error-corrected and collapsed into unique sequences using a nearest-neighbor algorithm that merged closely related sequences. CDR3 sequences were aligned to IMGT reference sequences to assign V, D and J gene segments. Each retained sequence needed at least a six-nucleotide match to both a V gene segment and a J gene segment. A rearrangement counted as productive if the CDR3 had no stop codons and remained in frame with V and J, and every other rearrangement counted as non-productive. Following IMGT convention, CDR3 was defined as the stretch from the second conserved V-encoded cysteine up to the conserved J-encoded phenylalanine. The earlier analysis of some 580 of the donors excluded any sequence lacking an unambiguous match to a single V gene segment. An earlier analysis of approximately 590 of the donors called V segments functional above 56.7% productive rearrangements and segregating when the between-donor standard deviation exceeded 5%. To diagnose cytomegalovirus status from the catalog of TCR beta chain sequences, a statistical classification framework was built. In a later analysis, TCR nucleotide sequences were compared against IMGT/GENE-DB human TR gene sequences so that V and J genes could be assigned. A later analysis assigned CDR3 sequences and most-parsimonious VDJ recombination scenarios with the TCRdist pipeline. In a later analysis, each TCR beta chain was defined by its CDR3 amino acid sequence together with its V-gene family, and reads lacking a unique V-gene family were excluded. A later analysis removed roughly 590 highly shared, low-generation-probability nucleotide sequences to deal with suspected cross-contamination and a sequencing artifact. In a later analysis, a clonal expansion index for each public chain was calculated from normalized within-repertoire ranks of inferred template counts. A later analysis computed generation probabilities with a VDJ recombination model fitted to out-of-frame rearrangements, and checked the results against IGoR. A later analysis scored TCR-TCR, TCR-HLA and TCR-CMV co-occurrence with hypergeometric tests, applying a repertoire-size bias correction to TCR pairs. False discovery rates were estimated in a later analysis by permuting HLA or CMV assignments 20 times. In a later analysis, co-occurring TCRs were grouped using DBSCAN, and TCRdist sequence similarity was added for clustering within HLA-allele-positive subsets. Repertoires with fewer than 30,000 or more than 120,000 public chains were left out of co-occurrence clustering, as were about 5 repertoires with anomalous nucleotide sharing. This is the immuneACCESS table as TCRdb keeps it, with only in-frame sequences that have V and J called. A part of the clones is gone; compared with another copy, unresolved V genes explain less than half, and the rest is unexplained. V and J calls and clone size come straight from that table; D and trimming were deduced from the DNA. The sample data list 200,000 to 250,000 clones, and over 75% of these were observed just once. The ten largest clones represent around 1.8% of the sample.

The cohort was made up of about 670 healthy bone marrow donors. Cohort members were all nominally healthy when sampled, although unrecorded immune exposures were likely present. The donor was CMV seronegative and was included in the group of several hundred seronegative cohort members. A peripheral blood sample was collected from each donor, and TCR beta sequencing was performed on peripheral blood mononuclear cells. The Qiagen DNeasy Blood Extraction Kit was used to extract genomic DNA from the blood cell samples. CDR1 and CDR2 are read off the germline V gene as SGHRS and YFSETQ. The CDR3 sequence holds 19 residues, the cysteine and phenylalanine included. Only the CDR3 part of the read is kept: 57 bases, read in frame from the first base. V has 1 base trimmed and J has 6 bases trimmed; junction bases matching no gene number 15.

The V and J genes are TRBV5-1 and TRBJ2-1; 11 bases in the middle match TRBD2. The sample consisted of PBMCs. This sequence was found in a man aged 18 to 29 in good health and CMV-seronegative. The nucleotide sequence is TGCGCCAGCAGCTTGTTTCAAGGTGCGGGGCTAGCGGGGGGCAATGAGCAGTTCTTC. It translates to CASSLFQGAGLAGGNEQFF.